One T cell receptor beta chain is described in this entry. Its antigen is unknown. Noted time point: baseline, week 1 (first vaccination visit). Regarding treatment: pre-vaccination baseline after standard-of-care therapy. The record originates from a study of a mutant IDH1 vaccine in newly diagnosed glioma. About the research overall: Earlier care involved radiotherapy, temozolomide, or both, and the majority received both. Study-wide points: Among all patients, vaccine-induced immune responses occurred in roughly 93%. Top-clonotype changes in peripheral T cells seemed unrelated to pseudoprogression.

The data were produced by immunoSEQ multiplex PCR, yet TCRdb's version contains in-frame clones alone and is incomplete. The sample holds nearly 70,000 clones, roughly 78% seen once. Here the sequenced sample was PBMCs, taken from a glioma patient treated with radiotherapy, temozolomide or both. This TCR was sampled from a man in his forties or fifties with glioma.

This CDR3 reads CASSASGTGGDEKLFF. Written as DNA, the CDR3 is TGTGCCAGCAGCGCCTCCGGGACAGGGGGCGATGAAAAACTGTTTTTT. This rearrangement joins TRBV9 to TRBJ1-4; 12 bases are shared with TRBD1. This CDR3 is 16 amino acids long. Germline CDR1 reads SGDLS; CDR2 reads YYNGEE. J lost 6 bases, V lost 3 bases, and 6 bases had no gene match.